Listed below are T cell receptor beta chains from one sample, sequenced in a study of T-cell reconstitution after alpha-beta-depleted transplantation in children. Via MiXCR, TCRdb re-called the PCR reads, giving one row per CDR3 protein. The data show just over 350,000 distinct CDR3 sequences, with 13% seen just once and over 3.5% held by the top ten. The sample was PBMCs, taken from the stem cell graft. The receptors stem from a human donor who donated a stem cell graft to a child with Fanconi anemia. Both conserved end residues are part of each CDR3.

TRBJ1-5 | TRBV5-5 | CASSFMAASNQPQHF
TRBJ1-5 | TRBV27 | CASSLRPRGLTESNQPQHF
TRBJ2-3 | TRBV29-1 | CSVAESTDTQYF
TRBJ2-5 | TRBV20-1 | CSATLAGAETQYF
TRBJ2-3 | TRBV5-1 | CASSMDSDTQYF
TRBJ2-1 | TRBV25-1 | CASSARTGLSRKQFF
TRBJ1-5 | TRBV11-2 | CASSLGSDEAGPQHF
TRBJ2-3 | TRBV7-2 | CASSPQTWADTQYF
TRBJ1-2 | TRBV12-3/TRBV12-4 | CASSFMSGTGGYTF
TRBJ2-5 | TRBV5-1 | CASSSPRQETQYF
TRBJ1-5 | TRBV2 | CASRGGASNSNQPQHF
TRBJ2-2 | TRBV12-3/TRBV12-4 | CASSFGFGELFF
TRBJ1-5 | TRBV20-1 | CSATAGDYQPQHF
TRBJ2-1 | TRBV29-1 | CSVGLGQGSNEQFF
TRBJ2-7 | TRBV12-3/TRBV12-4 | CASSFSLLGEQYF
TRBJ2-4 | TRBV9 | CASSNSLGAGNIQYF
TRBJ1-6 | TRBV7-8 | CASSFGRENSPLHF
TRBJ1-2 | TRBV20-1 | CSASDQGKSGYTF
TRBJ1-1 | TRBV4-1 | CASSRDRDTEAFF
TRBJ2-1 | TRBV7-3 | CASSLLRQGSSYNEQFF
TRBJ1-3 | TRBV7-2 | CASRREIGNTIYF
TRBJ2-5 | TRBV27 | CASSFSDTFSGTAKETQYF
TRBJ2-2 | TRBV6-1 | CASTRRANTGELFF
TRBJ1-1 | TRBV5-1 | CASSYLANTEAFF
TRBJ2-3 | TRBV11-2 | CASSRRSSGGTSTDTQYF
TRBJ2-1 | TRBV28 | CASSSVYNEQFF
TRBJ1-4 | TRBV30 | CAWSAGTGFEKLFF
TRBJ2-4 | TRBV5-1 | CASSLGDWDIQYF
TRBJ2-1 | TRBV28 | CASSSPSVYRGLGNEQFF
TRBJ1-1 | TRBV12-3/TRBV12-4 | CASSLRGQGLMNTEAFF
TRBJ2-3 | TRBV5-1 | CASSLASSGTDTQYF
TRBJ1-2 | TRBV21-1 | CASSKWASFSVYYGYTF
TRBJ1-2 | TRBV7-2 | CASREGVNYGYTF
TRBJ2-1 | TRBV13 | CASSATTQDGGGDYNEQFF
TRBJ1-1 | TRBV12-3/TRBV12-4 | CASSLTATGAFF
TRBJ2-4 | TRBV11-2 | CASSLRSNPAKNIQYF
TRBJ2-3 | TRBV20-1 | CSARGEGVAGLPGDTQYF
TRBJ2-5 | TRBV7-2 | CASSFGLVEETQYF
TRBJ1-3 | TRBV28 | CASSPPGTGNTIYF
TRBJ2-1 | TRBV11-2 | CASSFNPERNEQFF
TRBJ1-2 | TRBV24-1 | CATSDHVQGMDGYTF
TRBJ2-7 | TRBV29-1 | CSVQARFSYEQYF
TRBJ1-2 | TRBV6-1 | CASSRDGFDYGYTF
TRBJ1-1 | TRBV7-2 | CASSSSAGFEAFF
TRBJ2-2 | TRBV12-3/TRBV12-4 | CASRAGIANTGELFF
TRBJ1-5 | TRBV12-3/TRBV12-4 | CASSPQGLGNQPQHF
TRBJ2-1 | TRBV5-1 | CASSRTGVSYNEQFF
TRBJ1-2 | TRBV5-1 | CASSLFRSDYGYTF
TRBJ1-1 | TRBV6-5 | CASSSQGWNTEAFF
TRBJ2-5 | TRBV12-3/TRBV12-4 | CASSFNDRVETQYF
TRBJ1-6 | TRBV3-1 | CASSQDIQTNSPLHF
TRBJ1-2 | TRBV5-1 | CASSGLRDTTYTF
TRBJ2-3 | TRBV5-1 | CASSLQGEQTDTQYF
TRBJ1-2 | TRBV7-9 | CASSLIQGDNYGYTF
TRBJ1-5 | TRBV3-1 | CASSNQQGHQPQHF
TRBJ1-6 | TRBV7-6 | CASSARDGNSPLHF
TRBJ1-1 | TRBV12-3/TRBV12-4 | CASSFGTGVLWPEAFF